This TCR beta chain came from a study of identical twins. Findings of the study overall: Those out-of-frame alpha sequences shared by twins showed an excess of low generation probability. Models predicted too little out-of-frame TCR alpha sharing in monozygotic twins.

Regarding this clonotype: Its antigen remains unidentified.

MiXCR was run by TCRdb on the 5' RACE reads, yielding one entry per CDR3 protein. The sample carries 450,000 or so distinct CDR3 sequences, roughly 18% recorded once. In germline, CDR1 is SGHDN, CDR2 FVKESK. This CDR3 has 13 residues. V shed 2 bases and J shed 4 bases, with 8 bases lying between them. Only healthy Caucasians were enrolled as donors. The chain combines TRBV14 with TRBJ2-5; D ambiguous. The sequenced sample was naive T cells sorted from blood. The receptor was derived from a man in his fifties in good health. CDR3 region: CASSQLFLETQYF. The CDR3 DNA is TGTGCCAGCAGCCAACTATTTCTAGAGACCCAGTACTTC.